The clone carrying this TCR beta chain was seen ten or more times. The read is 3 residues too short to cover the CDR3 end, so that end is filled in from the germline J gene. This specimen comes from a study of T cell clonality in common variable immunodeficiency. CDR1 MRHNA and CDR2 SNTAGT come from the germline V gene. The CDR3 is 14 residues long. The V end was cut by 3 bases, the J end by 5 bases, with 11 bases between. Repertoires were generated with immunoSEQ multiplex PCR, while TCRdb's copy carries only in-frame clones and drops some. Recorded here are around 32,000 clones, none singletons. The origin of this receptor is a person aged 18-70 years in good health. The chain has TRBV6-4 and TRBJ1-5, with D perhaps TRBD1 (6 bases). The sequenced material came from peripheral blood mononuclear cells. The sequenced CDR3 bases are TGTGCCAGCAGTGAAAATGGGGGCGATCAGCCC. It encodes CASSENGGDQP. The whole CDR3 protein is CASSENGGDQPQHF.